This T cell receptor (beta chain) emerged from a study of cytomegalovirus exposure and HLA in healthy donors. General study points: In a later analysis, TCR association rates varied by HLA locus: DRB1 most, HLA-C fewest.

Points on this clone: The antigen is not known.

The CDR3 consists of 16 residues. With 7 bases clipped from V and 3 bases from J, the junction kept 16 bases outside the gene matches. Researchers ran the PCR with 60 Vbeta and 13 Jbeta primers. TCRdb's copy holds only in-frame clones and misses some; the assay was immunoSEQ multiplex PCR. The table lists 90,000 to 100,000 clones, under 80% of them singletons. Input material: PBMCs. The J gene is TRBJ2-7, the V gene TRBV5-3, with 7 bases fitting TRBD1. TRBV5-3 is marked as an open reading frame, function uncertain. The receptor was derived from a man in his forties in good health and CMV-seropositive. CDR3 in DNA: TGTGCCAGACCCATCCCGGAGACAGGGATACACTACGAGCAGTACTTC. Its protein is CARPIPETGIHYEQYF.